A selection of T cell receptor beta chains follows, all from one sample in a study of cytomegalovirus exposure and HLA in healthy donors. Clones were read by immunoSEQ multiplex PCR, and TCRdb kept only the in-frame ones, dropping some. This sample has 150,000 to 200,000 clones; 70% to 80% occur once, and the top ten carry less than 1.5%. Sequences were obtained from PBMCs. These receptors originate from a woman aged 25-40 years in good health and CMV-seropositive. Both conserved end residues are trimmed from each CDR3. The order of the fields is J gene, CDR3 length, V gene, CDR3 protein.

J gene: TRBJ1-2
CDR3 length: 19
V gene: TRBV13
CDR3 protein: ASSLAGQDDFSAPLDYGYT

J gene: TRBJ1-2
CDR3 length: 14
V gene: TRBV9
CDR3 protein: ASSEGTSRSFSGYT

J gene: TRBJ2-7
CDR3 length: 12
V gene: TRBV10-3
CDR3 protein: ATTYGTGNSEQY

J gene: TRBJ1-1
CDR3 length: 10
V gene: TRBV28
CDR3 protein: ASSPDIYEAF

J gene: TRBJ2-7
CDR3 length: 12
V gene: TRBV19
CDR3 protein: ASTRTSGTYEQY

J gene: TRBJ2-7
CDR3 length: 9
V gene: TRBV19
CDR3 protein: ASSEGDEQY

J gene: TRBJ2-1
CDR3 length: 12
V gene: TRBV7-6
CDR3 protein: ASSLAYRESEQF

J gene: TRBJ1-1
CDR3 length: 13
V gene: TRBV7-9
CDR3 protein: ASSSRGQVNTEAF

J gene: TRBJ2-6
CDR3 length: 16
V gene: TRBV27
CDR3 protein: ASTQTEGGLSGANVLT

J gene: TRBJ2-1
CDR3 length: 12
V gene: TRBV11-3
CDR3 protein: ASQREAVYNEQF